This T cell receptor (beta chain) is from a study of OX40 agonist ivuxolimab in advanced cancers. Using immunoSEQ multiplex PCR, the repertoire was profiled, and TCRdb retains in-frame clones only, with some absent. The table has 77,000 or so clones, over 70% seen once. This CDR3 has 19 residues. Germline values: CDR1 SNHLY, CDR2 FYNNEI. V dropped 7 bases and J dropped 7 bases, with 31 bases sitting between them. The specimen was CD4+ or CD8+ T cells sorted from blood, collected in a trial of the OX40 agonist ivuxolimab. The TCR comes from an adult with an advanced solid tumor such as melanoma, head and neck, liver or kidney cancer. V is TRBV2 and J is TRBJ2-2; D is perhaps TRBD2 (6 bases). CDR3 loop: CASTLHGRGAGISSGELFF. CDR3 sequence (DNA): TGTGCCAGCACCCTACACGGAAGGGGTGCGGGGATTTCGAGCGGGGAGCTGTTTTTT.